Listed below are T cell receptor beta chains from one sample, sequenced in a study of T-cell reconstitution after alpha-beta-depleted transplantation in children. TCRdb re-analysed the PCR reads in MiXCR, keeping a single row per CDR3 protein. The sample yields around 680,000 distinct CDR3 sequences, approximately 16% seen once. The sample here was PBMCs from the stem cell graft donor, taken from the stem cell graft. These receptors were taken from a human donor who donated a stem cell graft to a child with acute myeloid leukemia. The CDR3 runs from the conserved cysteine through the conserved F or W. Each record gives: D gene, J gene, clone size, V gene, CDR3 DNA, CDR3 protein. D genes are given only for firm matches. Not all rows give a size; the values are once, few, many and, for expanded clones, a class.

d_gene: TRBD1
j_gene: TRBJ2-7
abundance: .
v_gene: TRBV5-6
CDR3nt: TGTGCCAGCAGTTTGCCGGGACAGCCGCTCTACGAGCAGTACTTC
CDR3aa: CASSLPGQPLYEQYF

d_gene: .
j_gene: TRBJ2-7
abundance: many
v_gene: TRBV29-1
CDR3nt: TGCAGCGTTGCCGACTACGAGCAGTACTTC
CDR3aa: CSVADYEQYF

d_gene: TRBD1
j_gene: TRBJ1-5
abundance: .
v_gene: TRBV28
CDR3nt: TGTGCCAGCCTAGCAGGGGGAGGTCAGCCCCAGCATTTT
CDR3aa: CASLAGGGQPQHF

d_gene: TRBD2
j_gene: TRBJ2-5
abundance: .
v_gene: TRBV7-8
CDR3nt: TGTGCCAGCAGCAGGGAACTAGCGGGGAAGGATGAGACCCAGTACTTC
CDR3aa: CASSRELAGKDETQYF

d_gene: .
j_gene: TRBJ1-1
abundance: many
v_gene: TRBV7-9
CDR3nt: TGTGCCAGCAGCGTACCAGGGTTTACTGAAGCTTTCTTT
CDR3aa: CASSVPGFTEAFF

d_gene: .
j_gene: TRBJ1-6
abundance: few
v_gene: TRBV5-1
CDR3nt: TGCGCCAGCAGCTCCCGAGGAGATGCGAGTAATTCACCCCTCCACTTT
CDR3aa: CASSSRGDASNSPLHF

d_gene: TRBD1
j_gene: TRBJ2-5
abundance: few
v_gene: TRBV9
CDR3nt: TGTGCCAGCAGCGTCGACAGGGGAGGAGAAGAGACCCAGTACTTC
CDR3aa: CASSVDRGGEETQYF

d_gene: .
j_gene: TRBJ2-2
abundance: few
v_gene: TRBV7-7
CDR3nt: TGTGCCAGCAGCTTAGAAAGTGACACCGGGGAGCTGTTTTTT
CDR3aa: CASSLESDTGELFF

d_gene: TRBD1
j_gene: TRBJ1-1
abundance: few
v_gene: TRBV24-1
CDR3nt: TGTGCCACCAGTGATTTTGTACAGGGGCGACCTGAAGCTTTCTTT
CDR3aa: CATSDFVQGRPEAFF

d_gene: .
j_gene: TRBJ2-3
abundance: many
v_gene: TRBV20-1
CDR3nt: TGCAGTGCCCTTCCCCGGTACAGGGTGACAGATACGCAGTATTTT
CDR3aa: CSALPRYRVTDTQYF

d_gene: TRBD1
j_gene: TRBJ1-2
abundance: many
v_gene: TRBV12-3/TRBV12-4
CDR3nt: TGTGCCAGCAGATCAGGGGGTTATGGCTACACCTTC
CDR3aa: CASRSGGYGYTF

d_gene: .
j_gene: TRBJ2-6
abundance: many
v_gene: TRBV20-1
CDR3nt: TGCAGTGCTGGGGAGCCCTTCTCTGGGGCCAACGTCCTGACTTTC
CDR3aa: CSAGEPFSGANVLTF

d_gene: .
j_gene: TRBJ2-5
abundance: .
v_gene: TRBV20-1
CDR3nt: TGCAGTGCTAGAGAGGGTGGGCGGGTATCGGGCACCCAGTACTTC
CDR3aa: CSAREGGRVSGTQYF

d_gene: .
j_gene: TRBJ2-2
abundance: .
v_gene: TRBV12-3/TRBV12-4
CDR3nt: TGTGCCAGCACAGGGGTTACCGGGGAGCTGTTTTTT
CDR3aa: CASTGVTGELFF

d_gene: .
j_gene: TRBJ1-5
abundance: .
v_gene: TRBV5-1
CDR3nt: TGCGCCAGCAGCTTGGATGAATCTCAGCCCCAGCATTTT
CDR3aa: CASSLDESQPQHF

d_gene: .
j_gene: TRBJ1-6
abundance: many
v_gene: TRBV20-1
CDR3nt: TGCAGTGCTAGAGTGGCCGGGAATAATTCACCCCTCCACTTT
CDR3aa: CSARVAGNNSPLHF

d_gene: TRBD2
j_gene: TRBJ2-7
abundance: few
v_gene: TRBV20-1
CDR3nt: TGCAGTGCTAGATCTAGCGGGGGGGCCTCCTACGAGCAGTACTTC
CDR3aa: CSARSSGGASYEQYF

d_gene: .
j_gene: TRBJ1-1
abundance: many
v_gene: TRBV29-1
CDR3nt: TGCAGCGTCCTGACCTGGGGGACTGAAGCTTTCTTT
CDR3aa: CSVLTWGTEAFF

d_gene: .
j_gene: TRBJ2-3
abundance: few
v_gene: TRBV24-1
CDR3nt: TGTGCCACCAGTGACCCTTTTACAGATACGCAGTATTTT
CDR3aa: CATSDPFTDTQYF

d_gene: .
j_gene: TRBJ2-3
abundance: many
v_gene: TRBV10-3
CDR3nt: TGTGCCATCAGTGAGTCCCTCGGGAGCCCCAAGCAGTATTTT
CDR3aa: CAISESLGSPKQYF

d_gene: .
j_gene: TRBJ1-6
abundance: many
v_gene: TRBV7-2
CDR3nt: TGTGCCAGCAGCTTAACAGGGCCCTTCCCCCTCCACTTT
CDR3aa: CASSLTGPFPLHF

d_gene: TRBD1
j_gene: TRBJ2-3
abundance: many
v_gene: TRBV5-1
CDR3nt: TGCGCCAGCAGCGTCGGACAGGGGGCAGATACGCAGTATTTT
CDR3aa: CASSVGQGADTQYF

d_gene: .
j_gene: TRBJ2-5
abundance: many
v_gene: TRBV20-1
CDR3nt: TGCAGTGCTAGATATACTAGGGGCGAGACCCAGTACTTC
CDR3aa: CSARYTRGETQYF

d_gene: TRBD1
j_gene: TRBJ1-5
abundance: few
v_gene: TRBV7-6
CDR3nt: TGTGCCAGCAGCACGACAGGGGTCGGCCAGCCCCAGCATTTT
CDR3aa: CASSTTGVGQPQHF

d_gene: .
j_gene: TRBJ2-3
abundance: .
v_gene: TRBV10-1
CDR3nt: TGCGCCAGCAGCCGGGACGTGAATACGCAGTATTTT
CDR3aa: CASSRDVNTQYF

d_gene: TRBD1
j_gene: TRBJ1-4
abundance: many
v_gene: TRBV27
CDR3nt: TGTGCCAGCAGTCAACAGGGGTTGGATGAAAAACTGTTTTTT
CDR3aa: CASSQQGLDEKLFF

d_gene: TRBD2
j_gene: TRBJ2-1
abundance: many
v_gene: TRBV20-1
CDR3nt: TGCAGTGCTACTAGCGGGGGGTCCTACAATGAGCAGTTCTTC
CDR3aa: CSATSGGSYNEQFF

d_gene: TRBD1
j_gene: TRBJ2-1
abundance: many
v_gene: TRBV29-1
CDR3nt: TGCAGCGTTGAGCCGGGACAGAGTTACAATGAGCAGTTCTTC
CDR3aa: CSVEPGQSYNEQFF

d_gene: .
j_gene: TRBJ2-3
abundance: .
v_gene: TRBV20-1
CDR3nt: TGCAGTGCGCCTCCGGGACATGGAGATACGCAGTATTTT
CDR3aa: CSAPPGHGDTQYF

d_gene: .
j_gene: TRBJ1-1
abundance: .
v_gene: TRBV12-3/TRBV12-4
CDR3nt: TGTGCCAGCAGTTTAGCCCGAGGTCGGGACACTGAAGCTTTCTTT
CDR3aa: CASSLARGRDTEAFF

d_gene: .
j_gene: TRBJ1-5
abundance: many
v_gene: TRBV19
CDR3nt: TGTGCCAGTAGGGACGGGGGTACAGGACGCAATCAGCCCCAGCATTTT
CDR3aa: CASRDGGTGRNQPQHF

d_gene: .
j_gene: TRBJ2-1
abundance: .
v_gene: TRBV20-1
CDR3nt: TGCAGTGCTGGAGAGACTGTGAGATATGAGCAGTTCTTC
CDR3aa: CSAGETVRYEQFF

d_gene: .
j_gene: TRBJ1-1
abundance: many
v_gene: TRBV5-1
CDR3nt: TGCGCCAGCAGCGATACAGGGAGTTTCACTGAAGCTTTCTTT
CDR3aa: CASSDTGSFTEAFF

d_gene: TRBD1
j_gene: TRBJ2-2
abundance: many
v_gene: TRBV20-1
CDR3nt: TGCAGTGCTACCCTTTCCGGGACAGGGGGGACCGGGGAGCTGTTTTTT
CDR3aa: CSATLSGTGGTGELFF

d_gene: .
j_gene: TRBJ2-3
abundance: few
v_gene: TRBV2
CDR3nt: TGTGCCAGCAGTGGGGCGACAGCGACGGCAGATACGCAGTATTTT
CDR3aa: CASSGATATADTQYF

d_gene: .
j_gene: TRBJ1-3
abundance: many
v_gene: TRBV7-6
CDR3nt: TGTGCCAGCAGCTTAGCTGGAGGCAGGGCTAACTCTGGAAACACCATATATTTT
CDR3aa: CASSLAGGRANSGNTIYF

d_gene: .
j_gene: TRBJ2-1
abundance: many
v_gene: TRBV20-1
CDR3nt: TGCAGTGCTAGGGGACGCCATAAGTCCGATGAGCAGTTCTTC
CDR3aa: CSARGRHKSDEQFF

d_gene: .
j_gene: TRBJ2-3
abundance: .
v_gene: TRBV20-1
CDR3nt: TGCAGTGCTAGACAAAATACGCAGTATTTT
CDR3aa: CSARQNTQYF

d_gene: .
j_gene: TRBJ1-2
abundance: .
v_gene: TRBV6-2/TRBV6-3
CDR3nt: TGTGCCAGCAGTTGGGATCCTCCGAAGAAAAGCTACACCTTC
CDR3aa: CASSWDPPKKSYTF

d_gene: TRBD1
j_gene: TRBJ1-2
abundance: many
v_gene: TRBV20-1
CDR3nt: TGCAGTGCTCCCGCCCCGACAGGGAACTATGGCTACACCTTC
CDR3aa: CSAPAPTGNYGYTF

d_gene: .
j_gene: TRBJ2-3
abundance: many
v_gene: TRBV25-1
CDR3nt: TGTGCCAGCAGGTACAGGGAGGTAACAGATACGCAGTATTTT
CDR3aa: CASRYREVTDTQYF

d_gene: TRBD1
j_gene: TRBJ2-5
abundance: few
v_gene: TRBV4-1
CDR3nt: TGCGCCAGCAGCTCGCCCGTCCGGGACAGGGGAAAGACCCAGTACTTC
CDR3aa: CASSSPVRDRGKTQYF

d_gene: .
j_gene: TRBJ1-3
abundance: .
v_gene: TRBV5-1
CDR3nt: TGCGCCAGCAGCTCAACCACCGTGAGCTCTGGAAACACCATATATTTT
CDR3aa: CASSSTTVSSGNTIYF

d_gene: TRBD2
j_gene: TRBJ2-4
abundance: .
v_gene: TRBV20-1
CDR3nt: TGCAGTGCCCCAGCTAGCGGGGGGGCTTACATTCAGTACTTC
CDR3aa: CSAPASGGAYIQYF

d_gene: TRBD1
j_gene: TRBJ1-2
abundance: many
v_gene: TRBV29-1
CDR3nt: TGCAGCGTTGCGAGGACAGGGGGCGGCTATGGCTACACCTTC
CDR3aa: CSVARTGGGYGYTF

d_gene: TRBD1
j_gene: TRBJ1-1
abundance: many
v_gene: TRBV20-1
CDR3nt: TGCAGTGCATCGGACAGGGAAAAGGTCACTGAAGCTTTCTTT
CDR3aa: CSASDREKVTEAFF

d_gene: .
j_gene: TRBJ2-3
abundance: many
v_gene: TRBV20-1
CDR3nt: TGCAGTGCTAGAGGACGGCGGCCTGAGGGCACAGATACGCAGTATTTT
CDR3aa: CSARGRRPEGTDTQYF

d_gene: TRBD2
j_gene: TRBJ2-7
abundance: many
v_gene: TRBV20-1
CDR3nt: TGCAGTGCTAGTCTGGGACTAGCGGAGTTCTACGAGCAGTACTTC
CDR3aa: CSASLGLAEFYEQYF

d_gene: .
j_gene: TRBJ2-7
abundance: few
v_gene: TRBV7-9
CDR3nt: TGTGCCAGCAGCTTGACGGCAAACTCCTACGAGCAGTACTTC
CDR3aa: CASSLTANSYEQYF

d_gene: .
j_gene: TRBJ2-1
abundance: many
v_gene: TRBV6-5
CDR3nt: TGTGCCAGCAGTTACTCTGGGAGAGATGAGCAGTTCTTC
CDR3aa: CASSYSGRDEQFF

d_gene: .
j_gene: TRBJ1-1
abundance: many
v_gene: TRBV29-1
CDR3nt: TGCAGCGTTGGAGGGGCTATCATGAACACTGAAGCTTTCTTT
CDR3aa: CSVGGAIMNTEAFF

d_gene: TRBD2
j_gene: TRBJ2-7
abundance: few
v_gene: TRBV13
CDR3nt: TGTGCCAGCAGAACCCGACTAGCGCCGAGCTACGAGCAGTACTTC
CDR3aa: CASRTRLAPSYEQYF

d_gene: .
j_gene: TRBJ2-5
abundance: .
v_gene: TRBV10-2
CDR3nt: TGCGCCAGCAGAGGTCTCTCCCCTAGGGCAGGAGAGACCCAGTACTTC
CDR3aa: CASRGLSPRAGETQYF